This T cell receptor beta chain was captured by sequencing in a study of T cell repertoires in cytomegalovirus infection (dated by TCRdb to 2018 to 2020). About the investigation overall: Recently identified HLA-C-restricted CMV epitopes, whose presentation resists viral immunomodulation, were targeted by peptide stimulations together with well-studied HLA-B-restricted epitopes. Because public TCR beta signatures pointed to carriage of CMV infection together with the matching HLA type, the HLA type of each donor mattered for the analysis. What the authors observed across the whole study: In the ex vivo response, HLA-C-restricted CMV-specific TCR beta clonotypes were dominant, and in two of eight donors the single most frequent clonotype came from this HLA-C-restricted group. In both this cohort and an independent cohort of several hundred donors, the cumulative frequency of public TCR beta family members distinguished carriers of CMV infection plus the relevant HLA type.

For CDR1 and CDR2, the germline V gene lists MNHNS and SASEGT. Inclusive of the bounding cysteine and phenylalanine, the CDR3 is 13 residues long. Only CDR3 DNA is held: 39 bases, read in frame from base 1. The junction shows trimming of 6 bases on V and 2 bases on J, plus 10 bases between the germline ends. The sample was run on an Illumina HiSeq 1500. The public sequencing data were trimmed at Q25 with fastp and processed into clonotypes with MiXCR by TCRdb, which kept only in-frame beta chains. For every CDR3 protein sequence, its rows merge into one entry that carries the most common genes and DNA. Present in this sample are some 900,000 distinct CDR3 sequences, approximately 32% of which were seen just once. The top ten clones comprise over 10% of the sample. This clonotype has a handful of counts. Which antigen it targets is not known. No base quality values were provided; no much bigger clone lies one nucleotide off.

Interpreted using the paper, the treatment or condition label stands for: in vitro stimulation with specific CMV peptide epitopes to enrich CMV-specific T cells. The chain employs TRBV6-1 and TRBJ1-1; a tentative D call is TRBD1 (6 bases match). The material sequenced was cultured CD8+ T cells from PBMCs, taken from culture after CMV antigen stimulation. The receptor's source is a human donor in good health (CMV status not recorded). Some clones in this sample may be carry-over from other donors' samples. The CDR3 sequence is CASRRGDNTEAFF. The DNA sequence follows: TGTGCCAGCAGGAGGGGGGATAACACTGAAGCTTTCTTT.